This TCR beta chain stems from a study of PD-L1 blockade in urothelial cancer. Study-level information: Analysis of the blood was performed 3 weeks (second dose) and 6 weeks after treatment start. The study recovered a median of roughly 140,000 T cells per blood sample. General study points: Below-median pretreatment blood TCR clonality predicted better survival.

The CDR3 spans 16 residues. Germline CDR1 SGHRS, CDR2 YFSETQ. V shed 3 bases and J shed 4 bases, with 17 bases lying between them. Data came from immunoSEQ multiplex PCR; TCRdb stores just in-frame clones and leaves some out. The sample consists of some 16,000 clones, around 91% of them appearing once. Time point noted: pretreatment peripheral blood. Comment on this clone: Antigen: not known.

The chain uses TRBV5-1 and TRBJ2-1; TRBD2 might be the D (6 bases). Here the sequenced sample was PBMCs, taken around atezolizumab (anti-PD-L1) treatment. This clonotype was obtained from a man in his 70s with urothelial cancer. The CDR3 protein is CASSSMGLGGYNEQFF. The CDR3 nucleotides are TGCGCCAGCAGCTCGATGGGCCTCGGGGGTTACAATGAGCAGTTCTTC.